This section outlines one TCR beta chain sequence together with its context. Its antigen is undetermined. MiXCR, run by TCRdb on the 5' RACE reads, gives a single entry per CDR3 protein. The sample lists about 350,000 distinct CDR3 sequences; approximately 13% were seen once. The V gene's germline CDR1 is ENHRY and CDR2 SYGVKD. This CDR3 comprises 12 residues. V lost 1 base and J lost 4, with 2 bases in between. The data were obtained in a study of T-cell memory formation after mild COVID-19. Looking at the study overall: The study found TCR clusters largely donor specific.

Findings and limits, study-wide: The appearance of some responding clones in pre-infection memory suggested that cross-reactive memory joined. CD4/CD8 balance characterized clones contracting day 15 to 85, and CD4+ skew characterized later expanders. Chiefly within CM and EM were the contracting CD4+ clones; CD8+ ones were within EMRA.

Sequencing was carried out using PBMCs or a T cell subset sorted from them (not recorded which). The chain is built from TRBV10-3 and TRBJ2-1, with D unresolved. The clonotype was recovered from a man aged 18 to 30 who had mild COVID-19 (a few samples of this study predate the infection). Cell type and time point are not known. CDR3 in DNA: TGTGCCATCAGTGAGTGGTACAATGAGCAGTTCTTC. This encodes CAISEWYNEQFF.